This TCR beta chain comes out of a study of PD-L1 blockade in urothelial cancer. Study-wide background: The authors examined blood 3 weeks (second dose) and 6 weeks after treatment start.

PCRs each included synthetic TCR analog templates spiked in. Assay: immunoSEQ multiplex PCR; the TCRdb copy retains only in-frame clones and omits some. The top ten clones hold around 20% of a sample with approximately 55,000 clones, roughly 84% of them seen once. This clone was observed at least ten times. CDR1 SGHNT and CDR2 YYREEE come from the germline V gene (reference sequence). The CDR3 consists of 18 residues. V was cut by 3 bases and J by 1 base, with 20 bases left in between. Regarding time point: pretreatment peripheral blood. The rearrangement uses TRBV5-4 and TRBJ2-4, with D tentatively TRBD2 (7 bases). Here the sequenced sample was PBMCs, taken around atezolizumab (anti-PD-L1) treatment. This sequence was found in a man aged 60 to 69 with urothelial cancer. CDR3 loop: CASSSGARGVGAKNIQYF. The CDR3, as DNA: TGTGCCAGCAGCTCGGGGGCTCGGGGGGTAGGGGCCAAAAACATTCAGTACTTC.